Here is one T cell receptor beta chain with its context. These data originate in a study of T cells in Graves' hyperthyroidism and ophthalmopathy. The CDR3 length is 16 residues. Germline CDR1 reads MNHNS; CDR2 reads SASEGT. V gave up 6 bases and J gave up 1 base, with 18 bases separating them. The source material, RNA transcripts, was used to amplify TCR beta CDR3 regions. Researchers ran a first-round RT-PCR on the TCR CDR3 using the HTBI primer set. TCRdb passed the multiplex PCR reads through MiXCR, listing each CDR3 protein once. The profile shows about 610,000 distinct CDR3 sequences, 14% to 15% of them singletons.

This chain uses TRBV6-1 with TRBJ2-5; tentative D call: TRBD2 (5 bases). The sequenced sample was blood. The receptor was derived from a woman aged 40-49 years with Graves' ophthalmopathy. The CDR3, as DNA: TGTGCCAGCAGCCGAAACGGGGTCCCCGGCCAAGAGACCCAGTACTTC. Translating it yields CASSRNGVPGQETQYF.